This T cell receptor beta chain was captured by sequencing in a study of cytomegalovirus exposure and HLA in healthy donors. Study-wide results and limits: A later analysis linked a missense DCLRE1C variant to TCR beta V- and J-gene trimming. As a later analysis showed, several of the most significant clusters appeared to be linked to common viral pathogens. Among TCR beta chains, those listed as cytomegalovirus-associated numbered more than 150.

The CDR3 has 15 residues. From germline, CDR1 is SQVTM and CDR2 ANQGSEA. After removal of 3 bases from V and 10 bases from J, the junction contained 10 bases not matched to a gene. A multiplex PCR was run with 60 Vbeta primers and 13 Jbeta primers. Profiled with immunoSEQ multiplex PCR; TCRdb holds only in-frame clones, not every one. The sample gives around 85,000 clones, around 80% of which show up once; approximately 30% is in the top ten. A single count supports this clone. Its antigen is not identified. The genes are TRBV29-1 and TRBJ2-1; 12 bases align to TRBD2. Sequenced: PBMCs. This receptor was identified in a man aged 45-60 years in good health and CMV-seropositive. CDR3 residues: CSVDPLAGGPREQFF. As DNA, the CDR3 is TGCAGCGTTGATCCGCTAGCGGGAGGGCCTCGGGAGCAGTTCTTC.